This T cell receptor beta chain was observed in a study of T cells in Graves' hyperthyroidism and ophthalmopathy (dated by TCRdb to between 2018 and 2020). Regarding the study in general: Peripheral blood samples were taken at the time of initial diagnosis, prior to any treatment. To identify TCR V-J signatures that set the groups apart, the researchers used a discovery cohort of 100 patients, made up of 40 to 45 with Graves' ophthalmopathy and 55 to 65 with stable Graves' hyperthyroidism. An independent validation cohort of some 18 hyperthyroidism patients and about 15 patients who later progressed to ophthalmopathy tested prospective prediction of ophthalmopathy. For training and testing, the 100 or so patients in the discovery cohort were randomly divided in a 7:3 ratio. The study also compared thyroid tissue and blood T-cell repertoires from five or six Graves' hyperthyroidism patients. After sampling, hyperthyroidism patients received methimazole starting at 30 mg daily, and ophthalmopathy patients received high-dose intravenous methylprednisolone. The paper reports TCR Vbeta CDR3 sequencing of 140 or so peripheral blood samples: some 41 ophthalmopathy, fewer than 85 hyperthyroidism and about 17 progressor patients.

Amplification of TCR beta CDR3 regions was carried out from RNA transcripts. The first round of RT-PCR for the TCR CDR3 was performed with the HTBI primer set and the Qiagen OneStep RT-PCR kit. The libraries were constructed in a second round of multiplex PCR and then size-selected and purified. Libraries were sequenced paired-end with 100 bp reads on an Illumina HiSeq2000. On the authors' methods: SOAPnuke was used to process the raw data, throwing out any read that contained adapters or uncalled bases, had a mean Phred below 15, or lacked an exact constant-primer or identifier match. COPE v1.2.5 was used to merge high-quality paired reads, and clonotypes were defined as unique nucleotide sequences. MiTCR v1.1 was used to align the clonotypes against IMGT TRBV, TRBD and TRBJ reference segments. The analysis was restricted to V-J combinations with a frequency above 0.0001, which together covered approximately 99% of the repertoires. The TCS score was defined as the ratio of F50 (clonal expansion) to E x V (chaos), calculated using BLOSUM62-based TCRdist between CDR3 peptides within each V-J. Welch's t-statistics and random forest reduced 450 to 600 V-J features to about 12, which were used in a naive Bayes classifier (R e1071). The public reads were reanalyzed by TCRdb: fastp trimming at Q25, MiXCR alignment, in-frame beta chains only. CDR3 protein sequences are deduplicated, and each keeps its most common genes and DNA. The V and J calls follow TCRdb's processing rather than the paper's. The sample yields 150,000 or so distinct CDR3 sequences; roughly a fifth were counted once. Jointly, the top ten make up over 60% of the sample.

This clonotype was counted at least ten times. No antigen is known for it. No base quality values were provided; no much bigger clone lies one nucleotide off. Hyperthyroidism patients were aged 18 to 65 years and newly diagnosed, with disease duration of less than 2 months. The study excluded patients with uncontrolled infections, other autoimmune diseases, pregnancy or lactation. Diagnoses relied on clinical symptoms, serum thyroxine and TRAb, thyroid ultrasound and orbital computed tomography. For progressor patients, blood was drawn at the first diagnosis of hyperthyroidism, before any ophthalmopathy symptoms had appeared. PBMCs were separated from 7.5 to 10 ml of fresh peripheral blood using Ficoll-Paque density gradient centrifugation. Progressor patients were first diagnosed with Graves' hyperthyroidism and then developed ophthalmopathy during follow-up. Total RNA was extracted using Trizol reagent, and RNA quality was assessed on an Agilent 2100 Bioanalyzer.

Study-wide findings and limitations: No statistical method was used to fix the sample size in advance, and group allocation was not hidden from the investigators. In validation, the model predicted progression to ophthalmopathy a median of roughly six months before onset, with over 55% sensitivity and roughly 77% specificity. Most expanded thyroid clonotypes (frequency above 0.001) were also detected in blood, suggesting blood repertoires may reflect thyroid immune responses. A 13 V-J signature model separated ophthalmopathy from stable hyperthyroidism, with 87.88% sensitivity and roughly 81% specificity in cross-validation and 80%/75% in testing.

The germline V gene sets CDR1 to KGHDR and CDR2 to SFDVKD. The CDR3 covers 17 residues, taking in both the cysteine and the phenylalanine. Only the CDR3 DNA is retained, 51 bases long and in frame from the first base. V lost 4 bases and J lost 4 bases; the stretch between them is 19 bases long. The sequence links TRBV24-1 to TRBJ2-1, with a weak D call of TRBD2 (5 bases match). Specimen: blood. The sequence derives from a woman aged 45-60 years with Graves' hyperthyroidism that later progressed to Graves' ophthalmopathy. The CDR3 has the sequence CATSEGSFAGNYNEQFF. DNA sequence: TGTGCCACCAGTGAGGGTTCCTTCGCGGGTAATTACAATGAGCAGTTCTTC.